The sequence of this T cell receptor (beta chain) was determined in a study of OX40 agonist ivuxolimab in advanced cancers. This clone was seen only once. Antigen specificity is unknown. TCRdb's copy holds only in-frame clones and misses some; the assay was immunoSEQ multiplex PCR. The sample lists over 15,000 clones; approximately 72% were seen once. Germline V gene sequence: CDR1 SGDLS, CDR2 YYNGEE. V shed 3 bases and J 9 bases; nucleotides not matched to a gene: 7. The CDR3 extends over 14 amino acids. Points from the study as a whole: The study observed clonal expansion of CD4+ and CD8+ blood T cells by week 6 at 0.1 to 3.0 mg/kg.

The receptor's source is an adult with an advanced solid tumor such as melanoma, head and neck, liver or kidney cancer. Sample: CD4+ or CD8+ T cells sorted from blood, taken in a trial of the OX40 agonist ivuxolimab. This chain links TRBV9 with TRBJ2-2, with 8 bases identical to TRBD2. The CDR3 region has the DNA TGTGCCAGCAGCGCGCCGGGGGGGCTTCGGGAGCTGTTTTTT. Amino acids: CASSAPGGLRELFF. Looking up the rest from reference TRBV9 and TRBJ2-2 gives the full variable domain: DSGVTQTPKHLITATGQRVTLRCSPRSGDLSVYWYQQSLDQGLQFLIQYYNGEERAKGNILERFSAQQFPDLHSELNLSSLELGDSALYFCASSAPGGLRELFFGEGSRLTVL.